This T cell receptor (beta chain) was recorded in a study of blood T cell repertoires in COVID-19. The overall study: The analysed material was cDNA or gDNA that came from T cells, B-cell-depleted T cells, or PBMCs.

Sequencing used immunoSEQ multiplex PCR; TCRdb keeps in-frame clones, though not all of them. The data contain 120,000 or so clones, over 75% of them singletons. The CDR3 consists of 13 residues. The trim removed 7 bases at V and 4 bases at J, leaving 5 bases unmatched. Germline V CDR1 and CDR2: MNHEY, SVGAGI. This clonotype originated in an elderly man with active or convalescent COVID-19. The rearrangement uses TRBV6-5 and TRBJ1-2, with 8 nucleotides matching TRBD1. Input material: peripheral blood. The CDR3 spells CASTTGGSYGYTF. The CDR3 DNA follows: TGTGCCAGCACCACAGGGGGAAGCTATGGCTACACCTTC.